The 7 T cell receptor beta chains listed next were all sequenced from one sample in a study of cytomegalovirus exposure and HLA in healthy donors. Primers included in the PCR were 60 Vbeta and 13 Jbeta primers. Generated by immunoSEQ multiplex PCR, the TCRdb table keeps only in-frame clones and is missing some. The sample contains over 120,000 clones, 70% of which appear only once. The sample taken for sequencing was PBMCs. The receptor set was obtained from a woman between 55 and 75 years old in good health and CMV-seropositive.

The gene calls are TRBV9 and TRBJ1-3, with D tentatively TRBD1 (5 bases). Germline lookup yields CDR1 SGDLS and CDR2 YYNGEE. The CDR3 consists of 14 residues. V lost 3 bases to trimming and J lost 3 bases, with 10 bases between them. CDR3 sequence (DNA): TGTGCCAGCAGCGACAGGCCGGGTGGAAACACCATATATTTT. Protein: CASSDRPGGNTIYF.

The rearrangement uses TRBV29-1 and TRBJ2-3; a weak D match, TRBD1 (7 bases). With 1 base removed from V and 4 bases from J, the gap between germline ends came to 15 bases. The germline V gene has CDR1 SQVTM and CDR2 ANQGSEA. This CDR3 is built from 15 residues. CDR3 loop: CSVEGLRGEADTQYF. CDR3 DNA: TGCAGCGTTGAAGGACTCAGGGGGGAGGCAGATACGCAGTATTTT.

This chain connects TRBV10-3 to TRBJ2-1; D gene uncertain. CDR3 length equals 14 residues. Germline loops: CDR1 ENHRY, CDR2 SYGVKD. Trimming removed 5 bases at V and 2 bases at J, with 10 bases between. The CDR3 bases are TGTGCCATCAGTCCTAGGCAGACCTACAATGAGCAGTTCTTC. This encodes CAISPRQTYNEQFF.

This clone was detected a few times. The same CDR3 can be traced to other DNA sequences in this sample. V is TRBV5-1 and J is TRBJ1-2; D uncertain. Trimming pared 4 bases from V and 1 base from J, leaving 8 bases between. The CDR3 consists of 13 residues. Germline-derived CDR1 and CDR2 are SGHRS and YFSETQ. In DNA form, the CDR3 reads TGCGCCAGCAGCCCCGGGGATAACTATGGCTACACCTTC. Its translation: CASSPGDNYGYTF.

CDR3 nucleotide sequence: TGCGCCAGCAGGCACAGGACAAAGAATGAAAAACTGTTTTTT. This gives the protein CASRHRTKNEKLFF. The chain joins TRBV10-2 to TRBJ1-4, with D possibly TRBD1 on 5 matching bases. CDR3 size: 14 residues. Germline V gene sequence: CDR1 WSHSY, CDR2 SAAADI. V was clipped by 6 bases and J by 5 bases, with 13 bases between them.

This sequence joins TRBV6-6 and TRBJ2-5, with D possibly matching TRBD2 (5 bases). Trimming left V 5 bases short and J 2 bases short, with 12 bases between. CDR3 length: 14 residues. Germline CDR1 MNHNY, CDR2 SVGAGI (reference sequence). The CDR3 sequence: CASSRPREQETQYF. The CDR3 DNA reads as TGTGCCAGCAGTCGTCCGAGGGAGCAAGAGACCCAGTACTTC.

Only one count was recorded for this clone. The genes are TRBV6-1 and TRBJ1-3; a weak D match, TRBD1 (5 bases). Deletions cut 2 bases from V and 1 base from J, with 12 bases between. This CDR3 is 16 amino acids long. Germline V gene lookup returns CDR1 MNHNS and CDR2 SASEGT. CDR3 protein: CASSEIGVFSGNTIYF. The CDR3 DNA is TGTGCCAGCAGTGAAATAGGGGTTTTTTCTGGAAACACCATATATTTT.